The sequence of this T cell receptor (beta chain) was determined in a study of shared clonotypes between healthy human individuals. The count of this clone is one. Replicate sorted-subset PCRs were loaded with around 200 ng DNA, tens of thousands of T cell genomes. The repertoire was sequenced with immunoSEQ multiplex PCR; TCRdb's copy has only in-frame clones and lacks some. Among some 790,000 clones listed, just under 75% were seen once. V was clipped by 0 bases and J by 7 bases; unmatched bases: 14. CDR1 is SGHRS, CDR2 YFSETQ, per germline. This CDR3 region has 18 residues. The source of this sequence is a woman under 40 in good health. The V and J genes are TRBV5-1 and TRBJ2-1, with 9 positions matching TRBD2. Sequencing was performed on memory CD4+ T cells sorted from blood. Subset reported: CD45RA-negative fraction. The CDR3 coding sequence is TGCGCCAGCAGCTTGGTGGCCCCGGGCGGGAGGGCCTGGAATGAGCAGTTCTTC. Its protein is CASSLVAPGGRAWNEQFF.